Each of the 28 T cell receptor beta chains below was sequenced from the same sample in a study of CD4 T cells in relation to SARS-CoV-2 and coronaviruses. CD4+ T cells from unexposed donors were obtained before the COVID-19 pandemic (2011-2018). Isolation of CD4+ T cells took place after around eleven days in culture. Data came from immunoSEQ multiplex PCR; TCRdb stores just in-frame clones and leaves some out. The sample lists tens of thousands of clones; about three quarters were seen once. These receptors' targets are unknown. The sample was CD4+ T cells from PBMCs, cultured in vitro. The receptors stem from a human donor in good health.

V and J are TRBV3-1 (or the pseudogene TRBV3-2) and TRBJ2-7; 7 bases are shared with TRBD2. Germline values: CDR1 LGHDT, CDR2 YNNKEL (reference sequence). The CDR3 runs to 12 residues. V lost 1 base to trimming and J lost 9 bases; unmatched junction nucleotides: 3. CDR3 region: CASSQGPGGQYF. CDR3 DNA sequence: TGTGCCAGCAGCCAAGGGCCGGGAGGGCAGTACTTC.

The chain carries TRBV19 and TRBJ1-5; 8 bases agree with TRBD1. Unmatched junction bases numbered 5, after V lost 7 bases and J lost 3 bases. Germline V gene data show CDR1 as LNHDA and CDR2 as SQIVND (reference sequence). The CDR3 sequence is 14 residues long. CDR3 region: CASTTDRDNQPQHF. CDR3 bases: TGTGCCAGTACCACGGACAGGGACAATCAGCCCCAGCATTTT. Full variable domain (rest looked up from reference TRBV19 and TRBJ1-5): DGGITQSPKYLFRKEGQNVTLSCEQNLNHDAMYWYRQDPGQGLRLIYYSQIVNDFQKGDIAEGYSVSREKKESFPLTVTSAQKNPTAFYLCASTTDRDNQPQHFGDGTRLSIL.

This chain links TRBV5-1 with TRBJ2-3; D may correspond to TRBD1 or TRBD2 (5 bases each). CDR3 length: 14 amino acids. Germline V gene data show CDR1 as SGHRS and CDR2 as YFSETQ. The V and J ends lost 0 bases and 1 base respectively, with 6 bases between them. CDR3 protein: CASSLGDRTDTQYF. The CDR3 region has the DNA TGCGCCAGCAGCTTGGGGGACCGCACAGATACGCAGTATTTT.

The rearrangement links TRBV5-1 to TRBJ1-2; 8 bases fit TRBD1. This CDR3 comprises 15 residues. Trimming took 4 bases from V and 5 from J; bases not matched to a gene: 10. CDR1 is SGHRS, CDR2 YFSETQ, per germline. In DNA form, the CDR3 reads TGCGCCAGCAGCCACACCGGGACAGGCCTATATGGCTACACCTTC. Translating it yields CASSHTGTGLYGYTF.

CDR3 sequence: CASSQTGLSYGYTF. Written as DNA, the CDR3 is TGTGCCAGCAGCCAAACAGGGTTAAGCTATGGCTACACCTTC. This chain links TRBV3-1 (or the pseudogene TRBV3-2) with TRBJ1-2; tentative D call: TRBD1 (6 bases). In germline, CDR1 is LGHDT, CDR2 YNNKEL (reference sequence). V lost 2 bases to trimming and J lost 4 bases, with 11 bases between them. The CDR3 sequence is 14 residues long.

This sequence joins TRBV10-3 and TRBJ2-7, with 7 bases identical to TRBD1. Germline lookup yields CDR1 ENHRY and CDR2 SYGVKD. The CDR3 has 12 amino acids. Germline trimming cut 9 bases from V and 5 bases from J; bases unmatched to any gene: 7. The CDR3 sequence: CAIQGSGNEQYF. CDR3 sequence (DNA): TGTGCCATACAGGGGAGTGGGAACGAGCAGTACTTC.

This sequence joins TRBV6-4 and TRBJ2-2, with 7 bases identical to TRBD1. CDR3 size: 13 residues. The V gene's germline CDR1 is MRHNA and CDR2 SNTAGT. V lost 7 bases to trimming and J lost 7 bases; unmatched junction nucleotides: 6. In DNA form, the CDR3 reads TGTGCCAGCAAAAGGGGGCAGGGCGGGGAGCTGTTTTTT. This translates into CASKRGQGGELFF.

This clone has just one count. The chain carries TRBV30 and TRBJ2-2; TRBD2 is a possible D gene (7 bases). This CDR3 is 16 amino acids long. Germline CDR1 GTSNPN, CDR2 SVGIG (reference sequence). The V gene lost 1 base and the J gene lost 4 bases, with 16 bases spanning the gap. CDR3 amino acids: CAWSEGGYGGTGELFF. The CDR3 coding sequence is TGTGCCTGGAGTGAGGGGGGGTACGGCGGCACCGGGGAGCTGTTTTTT. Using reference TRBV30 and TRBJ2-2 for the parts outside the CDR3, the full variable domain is SQTIHQWPATLVQPVGSPLSLECTVEGTSNPNLYWYRQAAGRGLQLLFYSVGIGQISSEVPQNLSASRPQDRQFILSSKKLLLSDSGFYLCAWSEGGYGGTGELFFGEGSRLTVL.

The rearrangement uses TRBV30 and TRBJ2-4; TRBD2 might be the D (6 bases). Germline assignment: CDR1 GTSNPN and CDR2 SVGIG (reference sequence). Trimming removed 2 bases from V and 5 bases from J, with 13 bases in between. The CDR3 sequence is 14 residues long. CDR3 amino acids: CAWSLFGGQNIQYF. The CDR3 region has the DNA TGTGCCTGGAGTTTATTCGGAGGGCAAAACATTCAGTACTTC. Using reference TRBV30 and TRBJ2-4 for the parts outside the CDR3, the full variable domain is SQTIHQWPATLVQPVGSPLSLECTVEGTSNPNLYWYRQAAGRGLQLLFYSVGIGQISSEVPQNLSASRPQDRQFILSSKKLLLSDSGFYLCAWSLFGGQNIQYFGAGTRLSVL.

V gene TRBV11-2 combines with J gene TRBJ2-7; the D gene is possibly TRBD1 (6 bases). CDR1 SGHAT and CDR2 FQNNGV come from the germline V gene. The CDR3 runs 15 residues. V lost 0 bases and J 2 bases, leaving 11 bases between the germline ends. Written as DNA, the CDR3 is TGTGCCAGCAGCTTAGATTCTCAGGGGACCTACGAGCAGTACTTC. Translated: CASSLDSQGTYEQYF.

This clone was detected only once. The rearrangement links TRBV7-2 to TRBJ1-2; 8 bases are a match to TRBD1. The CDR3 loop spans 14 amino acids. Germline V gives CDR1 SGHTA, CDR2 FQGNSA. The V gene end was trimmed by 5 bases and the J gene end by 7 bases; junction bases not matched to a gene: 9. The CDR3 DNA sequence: TGTGCCAGCAGCACTCGGACAGGGTGGGGTGGCTACACCTTC. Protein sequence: CASSTRTGWGGYTF.

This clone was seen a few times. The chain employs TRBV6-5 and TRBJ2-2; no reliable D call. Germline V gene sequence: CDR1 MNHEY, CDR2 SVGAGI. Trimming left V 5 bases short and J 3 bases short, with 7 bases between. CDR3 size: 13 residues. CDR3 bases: TGTGCCAGCAGTCTACAGCACACCGGGGAGCTGTTTTTT. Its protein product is CASSLQHTGELFF.

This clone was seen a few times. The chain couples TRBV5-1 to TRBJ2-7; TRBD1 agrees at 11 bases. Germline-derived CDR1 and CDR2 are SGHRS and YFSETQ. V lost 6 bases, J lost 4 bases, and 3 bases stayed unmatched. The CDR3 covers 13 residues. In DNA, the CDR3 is TGCGCCAGCACCTGGGACAGGGGGTACGAGCAGTACTTC. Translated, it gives CASTWDRGYEQYF.

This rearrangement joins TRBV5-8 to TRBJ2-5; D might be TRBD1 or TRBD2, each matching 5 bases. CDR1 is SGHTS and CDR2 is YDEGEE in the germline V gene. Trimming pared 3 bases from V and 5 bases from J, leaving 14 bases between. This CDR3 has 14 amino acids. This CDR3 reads CASSWGRLGETQYF. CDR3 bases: TGTGCCAGCAGCTGGGGACGGCTAGGGGAGACCCAGTACTTC.

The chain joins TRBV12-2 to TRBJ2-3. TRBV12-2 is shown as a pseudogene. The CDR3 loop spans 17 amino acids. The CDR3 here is CASRFRGALGLTDTQYF. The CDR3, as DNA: TGTGCAAGTCGCTTCCGAGGGGCCCTGGGCCTCACAGATACGCAGTATTTT.

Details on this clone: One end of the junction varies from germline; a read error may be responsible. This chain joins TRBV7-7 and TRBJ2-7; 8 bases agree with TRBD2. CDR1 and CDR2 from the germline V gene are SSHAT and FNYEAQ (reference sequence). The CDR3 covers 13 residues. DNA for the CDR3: TGTGCTAGCAGCCTACGGGGGGGAACCGAGCAGTACTTC. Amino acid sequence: CASSLRGGTEQYF.

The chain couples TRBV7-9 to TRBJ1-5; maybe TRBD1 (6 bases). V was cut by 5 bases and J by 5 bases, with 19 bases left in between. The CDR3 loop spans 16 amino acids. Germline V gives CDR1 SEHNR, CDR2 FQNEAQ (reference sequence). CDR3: CASSPPTGNIDQPQHF. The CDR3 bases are TGTGCCAGCAGCCCTCCGACAGGTAATATCGATCAGCCCCAGCATTTT. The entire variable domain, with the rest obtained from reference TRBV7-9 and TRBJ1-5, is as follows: DTGVSQNPRHKITKRGQNVTFRCDPISEHNRLYWYRQTLGQGPEFLTYFQNEAQLEKSRLLSDRFSAERPKGSFSTLEIQRTEQGDSAMYLCASSPPTGNIDQPQHFGDGTRLSIL.

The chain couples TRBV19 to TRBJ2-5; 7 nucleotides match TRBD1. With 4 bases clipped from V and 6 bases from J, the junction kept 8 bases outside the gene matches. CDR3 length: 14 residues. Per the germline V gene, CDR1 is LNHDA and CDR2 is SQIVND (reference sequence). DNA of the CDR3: TGTGCCAGTAGTACGCGACAGGGCCCAAAGACCCAGTACTTC. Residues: CASSTRQGPKTQYF.

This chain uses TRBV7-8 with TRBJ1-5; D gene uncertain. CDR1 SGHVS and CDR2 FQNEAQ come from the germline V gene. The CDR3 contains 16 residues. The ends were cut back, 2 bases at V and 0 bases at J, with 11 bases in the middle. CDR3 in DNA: TGTGCCAGCAGCTTAAGCAGTTTGACTAGCAATCAGCCCCAGCATTTT. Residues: CASSLSSLTSNQPQHF. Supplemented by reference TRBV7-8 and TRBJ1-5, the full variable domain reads GAGVSQSPRYKVAKRGQDVALRCDPISGHVSLFWYQQALGQGPEFLTYFQNEAQLDKSGLPSDRFFAERPEGSVSTLKIQRTQQEDSAVYLCASSLSSLTSNQPQHFGDGTRLSIL.

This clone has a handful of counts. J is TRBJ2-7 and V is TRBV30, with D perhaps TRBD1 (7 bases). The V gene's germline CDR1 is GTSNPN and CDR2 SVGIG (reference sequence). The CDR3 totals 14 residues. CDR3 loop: CAVGSRGTVYEQYF. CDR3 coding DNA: TGTGCTGTAGGAAGCCGGGGGACAGTCTACGAGCAGTACTTC. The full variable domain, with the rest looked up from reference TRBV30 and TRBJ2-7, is SQTIHQWPATLVQPVGSPLSLECTVEGTSNPNLYWYRQAAGRGLQLLFYSVGIGQISSEVPQNLSASRPQDRQFILSSKKLLLSDSGFYLCAVGSRGTVYEQYFGPGTRLTVT.

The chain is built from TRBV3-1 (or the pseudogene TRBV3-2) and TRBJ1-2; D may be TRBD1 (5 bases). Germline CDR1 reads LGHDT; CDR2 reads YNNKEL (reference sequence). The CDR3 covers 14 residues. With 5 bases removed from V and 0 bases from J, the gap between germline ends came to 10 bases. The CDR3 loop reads CASSSGTANYGYTF. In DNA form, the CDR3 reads TGTGCCAGCAGCTCCGGGACGGCTAACTATGGCTACACCTTC.

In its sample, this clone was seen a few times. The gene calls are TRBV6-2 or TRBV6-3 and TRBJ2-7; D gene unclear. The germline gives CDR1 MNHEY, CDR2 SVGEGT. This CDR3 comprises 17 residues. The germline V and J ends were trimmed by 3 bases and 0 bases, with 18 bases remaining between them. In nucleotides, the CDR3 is TGTGCCAGCAGTTATGACTTCGGACCGACTTCCTCCTACGAGCAGTACTTC. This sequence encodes CASSYDFGPTSSYEQYF.

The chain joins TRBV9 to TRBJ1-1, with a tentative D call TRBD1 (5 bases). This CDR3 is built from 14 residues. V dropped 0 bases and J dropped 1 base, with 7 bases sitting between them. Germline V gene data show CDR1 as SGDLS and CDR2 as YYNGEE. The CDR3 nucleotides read TGTGCCAGCAGCGTAGTCGGGGGGAACACTGAAGCTTTCTTT. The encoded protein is CASSVVGGNTEAFF.

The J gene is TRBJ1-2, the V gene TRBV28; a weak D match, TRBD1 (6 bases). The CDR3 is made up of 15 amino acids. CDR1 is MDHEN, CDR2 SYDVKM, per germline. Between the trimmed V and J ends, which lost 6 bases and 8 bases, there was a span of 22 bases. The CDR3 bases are TGTGCCAGCAGCCCAACGACAGGAGGGCTTCCGGGCTACACCTTC. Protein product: CASSPTTGGLPGYTF.

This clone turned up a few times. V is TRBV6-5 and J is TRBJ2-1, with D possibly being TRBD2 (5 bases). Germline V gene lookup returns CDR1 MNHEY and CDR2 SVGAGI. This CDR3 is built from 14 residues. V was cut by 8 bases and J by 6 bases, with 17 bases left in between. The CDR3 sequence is CASGRLSEANEQFF. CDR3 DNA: TGTGCCAGCGGCCGACTTTCGGAGGCCAATGAGCAGTTCTTC.

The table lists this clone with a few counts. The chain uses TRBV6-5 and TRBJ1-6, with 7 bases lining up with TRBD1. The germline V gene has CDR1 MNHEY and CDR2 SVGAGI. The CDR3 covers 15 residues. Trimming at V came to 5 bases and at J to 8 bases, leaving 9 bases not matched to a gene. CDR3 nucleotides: TGTGCCAGCAGTCAGCTACAGGGGACGGATTCACCCCTCCACTTT. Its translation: CASSQLQGTDSPLHF.

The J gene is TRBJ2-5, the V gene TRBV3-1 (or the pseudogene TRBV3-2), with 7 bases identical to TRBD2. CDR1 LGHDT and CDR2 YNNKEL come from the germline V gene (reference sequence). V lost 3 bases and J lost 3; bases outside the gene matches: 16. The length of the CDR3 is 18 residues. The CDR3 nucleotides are TGTGCCAGCAGCCACCCCCTGGTTTGGCCTGCGGGAGAAGAGACCCAGTACTTC. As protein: CASSHPLVWPAGEETQYF.

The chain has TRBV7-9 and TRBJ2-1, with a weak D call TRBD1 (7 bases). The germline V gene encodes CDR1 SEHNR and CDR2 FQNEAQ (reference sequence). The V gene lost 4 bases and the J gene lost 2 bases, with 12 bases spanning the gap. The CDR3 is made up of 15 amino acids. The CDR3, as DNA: TGTGCCAGCAGCTCCCCAGGGGGGACCTACAATGAGCAGTTCTTC. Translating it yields CASSSPGGTYNEQFF.